One sample yielded the 28 T cell receptor beta chains listed below, sequenced in a study of immune evolution from preneoplasia to lung adenocarcinoma. Profiling relied on immunoSEQ multiplex PCR, and the TCRdb table lists in-frame clones only, not all of them. The sample includes some 1,300 clones, roughly 84% of them seen just once. The material sequenced was FFPE adjacent normal lung tissue. The receptors shown here come from a person aged 55-75 years with lung adenocarcinoma.

The V and J genes are TRBV18 and TRBJ2-2; TRBD1 aligns across 7 bases. CDR1 is KGHSH, CDR2 LQKENI, per germline. J was trimmed by 2 bases and V by 6 bases; bases with no gene match: 3. The CDR3 has 14 residues. CDR3 amino acids: CASSDRPNTGELFF. The CDR3 DNA is TGTGCCAGCTCGGACAGGCCCAACACCGGGGAGCTGTTTTTT.

Concerning this clone itself: The junction does not match germline at one end; this may be a read error. This chain uses TRBV6-5 with TRBJ2-3; D is perhaps TRBD1 (6 bases). The CDR3 spans 15 residues. Germline CDR1 is MNHEY and CDR2 is SVGAGI. CDR3 sequence reads: CASSPWDKYTDAQYF. CDR3 nucleotide sequence: TGTGCCAGCAGTCCCTGGGACAAATACACAGATGCGCAGTATTTT.

The V and J genes are TRBV6-5 and TRBJ2-7, with 9 bases matching TRBD2. This CDR3 has 15 residues. Germline V gene data show CDR1 as MNHEY and CDR2 as SVGAGI. V lost 5 bases, J lost 0 bases, and 5 bases stayed unmatched. The CDR3 is CASSLTSGSSYEQYF. CDR3 in DNA: TGTGCCAGCAGTCTGACTAGCGGTAGCTCCTACGAGCAGTACTTC.

V and J are TRBV7-9 and TRBJ1-5; D gene uncertain. The length of the CDR3 is 14 residues. Between the trimmed V and J ends, which lost 1 base and 3 bases, there was a span of 7 bases. The germline V gene has CDR1 SEHNR and CDR2 FQNEAQ (reference sequence). The chain's CDR3 is CASSLDRPNQPQHF. CDR3 nucleotide sequence: TGTGCCAGCAGCTTAGACAGACCCAATCAGCCCCAGCATTTT.

This chain uses TRBV7-8 with TRBJ2-1; TRBD1 matches at 8 bases. CDR1 is SGHVS, CDR2 FQNEAQ, per germline. The CDR3 spans 17 residues. V lost 0 bases and J lost 4; bases outside the gene matches: 8. The CDR3 DNA sequence: TGTGCCAGCAGCTTAGCTACGGCCGGACAGGGTTACAATGAGCAGTTCTTC. This translates into CASSLATAGQGYNEQFF.

V usage is TRBV4-2 and J usage is TRBJ2-7; D remains unclear. Germline CDR1 and CDR2: LGHNA and YNFKEQ. V was clipped by 0 bases and J by 2 bases, with 11 bases between them. This CDR3 spans 15 amino acids. The CDR3 DNA sequence: TGTGCCAGCAGCCAAGAAGGAGACATAGCCTACGAGCAGTACTTC. Protein sequence: CASSQEGDIAYEQYF.

CDR3 DNA: TGTGCCACCTCGTTCATTAGCAATCAGCCCCAGCATTTT. Amino acids: CATSFISNQPQHF. The V gene is TRBV19, the J gene TRBJ1-5, with D uncertain. Germline CDR1 LNHDA, CDR2 SQIVND (reference sequence). The CDR3 has 13 residues. Trimming removed 10 bases from V and 0 bases from J, with 10 bases in between.

This clone came up once. At one of its ends the junction is not consistent with the germline gene, which may arise from a read error. This chain connects TRBV20-1 to TRBJ2-7; 7 nucleotides agree with TRBD2. The CDR3 loop spans 11 amino acids. Germline CDR1 and CDR2: DFQATT and SNEGSKA (reference sequence). CDR3 residues: CSARVAGVGRF. In DNA, the CDR3 is TGCAGTGCTAGGGTGGCGGGAGTAGGTAGATTC.

The rearrangement joins TRBV7-3 to TRBJ2-5; 7 bases are shared with TRBD1. The V gene's germline CDR1 is SGHTA and CDR2 FQGTGA. The CDR3 is made up of 15 amino acids. Trimming took 5 bases from V and 5 from J; bases not matched to a gene: 11. CDR3 coding DNA: TGTGCCAGCAGCCAACCGACAGGGAATGGGGAGACCCAGTACTTC. It codes for CASSQPTGNGETQYF. The full variable domain, rest sourced from reference TRBV7-3 and TRBJ2-5, is GAGVSQTPSNKVTEKGKYVELRCDPISGHTALYWYRQSLGQGPEFLIYFQGTGAADDSGLPNDRFFAVRPEGSVSTLKIQRTERGDSAVYLCASSQPTGNGETQYFGPGTRLLVL.

This clone was detected a few times. V gene TRBV6-5 combines with J gene TRBJ1-1; D unclear. The length of the CDR3 is 13 residues. CDR1 is MNHEY and CDR2 is SVGAGI in the germline V gene. The ends were cut back, 8 bases at V and 0 bases at J, with 10 bases in the middle. CDR3 in DNA: TGTGCCAGCTCGAACGATGTGAACACTGAAGCTTTCTTT. Protein: CASSNDVNTEAFF.

This clone is deemed hyperexpanded. The chain combines TRBV7-9 with TRBJ2-7, with TRBD1 identical over 7 bases. Germline assignment: CDR1 SEHNR and CDR2 FQNEAQ (reference sequence). The CDR3 consists of 14 residues. Unmatched junction bases numbered 8, after V lost 6 bases and J lost 3 bases. The CDR3, as DNA: TGTGCCAGCAGTCACCGGGACAGAAACTACGAGCAGTACTTC. Amino acid sequence: CASSHRDRNYEQYF.

This chain connects TRBV4-2 to TRBJ1-4; possible D gene TRBD1, 6 bases. With 4 bases removed from V and 8 bases from J, the gap between germline ends came to 20 bases. Germline CDR1 and CDR2: LGHNA and YNFKEQ. This CDR3 has 16 amino acids. CDR3 nucleotides: TGTGCCAGCAGCCTAGTTTACAGGGAGGTGCGGGAAAAACTGTTTTTT. Protein: CASSLVYREVREKLFF.

The chain uses TRBV6-1 and TRBJ2-3, with 7 bases lining up with TRBD2. The CDR3 is 16 amino acids. CDR1 is MNHNS, CDR2 SASEGT, per germline. V lost 2 bases, J lost 2 bases, and 7 bases stayed unmatched. CDR3 amino acids: CASSERRERVTDTQYF. In DNA form, the CDR3 reads TGTGCCAGCAGTGAAAGGCGGGAGAGGGTCACAGATACGCAGTATTTT.

The V call is TRBV30, the J call TRBJ1-4, with no clear D. The CDR3 runs to 12 residues. Trimming left V 8 bases short and J 7 bases short, with 14 bases between. CDR1 and CDR2 from the germline V gene are GTSNPN and SVGIG (reference sequence). The CDR3 DNA reads as TGTGCCGCCCGTCGGGGAGGTGAAAAACTGTTTTTT. Translation gives CAARRGGEKLFF.

V gene TRBV29-1 combines with J gene TRBJ2-7, with D perhaps TRBD1 (6 bases). There are 12 residues in the CDR3. Germline CDR1 SQVTM, CDR2 ANQGSEA. V lost 7 bases and J 1 base, leaving 11 bases between the germline ends. The CDR3: CSAYGQSYEQYF. As DNA, the CDR3 is TGCAGCGCCTACGGACAGTCCTACGAGCAGTACTTC.

This chain joins TRBV18 and TRBJ1-2; no firm D call. The CDR3 covers 14 residues. Trimming shortened V by 0 bases and J by 1 base, and 6 bases separated the two germline ends. Germline loops: CDR1 KGHSH, CDR2 LQKENI. The CDR3 bases are TGTGCCAGCTCACCACCGACGGATAACTATGGCTACACCTTC. Its protein is CASSPPTDNYGYTF.

The chain employs TRBV6-4 and TRBJ2-3; perhaps TRBD2 as D (5 bases). Germline V gives CDR1 MRHNA, CDR2 SNTAGT. The CDR3 length is 13 residues. Trimming pared 11 bases from V and 2 bases from J, leaving 14 bases between. CDR3 sequence (DNA): TGTGCCGCCGGGCGGACTTCCACAGATACGCAGTATTTT. Amino acid sequence: CAAGRTSTDTQYF.

V is TRBV27 and J is TRBJ2-7; D unresolved. The length of the CDR3 is 14 residues. Trimming left V 6 bases short and J 0 bases short, with 12 bases between. Germline CDR1 is MNHEY and CDR2 is SMNVEV (reference sequence). The DNA for the CDR3 is TGTGCCAGCAGCCTAACTACGAACTCCTACGAGCAGTACTTC. Translated, it gives CASSLTTNSYEQYF.

The V gene is TRBV18, the J gene TRBJ1-1; unclear D gene. CDR1 and CDR2 from the germline V gene are KGHSH and LQKENI. Trimming removed 1 base at V and 1 base at J, with 1 base between. CDR3 length: 12 amino acids. For the CDR3, the DNA is TGTGCCAGCTCACCACAGAACACTGAAGCTTTCTTT. This gives the protein CASSPQNTEAFF.

This chain connects TRBV18 to TRBJ2-3; tentatively, D is TRBD2 (6 bases). This CDR3 is built from 14 residues. Germline V gene data show CDR1 as KGHSH and CDR2 as LQKENI. Deletions cut 0 bases from V and 5 bases from J, with 9 bases between. DNA of the CDR3: TGTGCCAGCTCACCACCGCCCGGGGGAGATACGCAGTATTTT. Encoded protein: CASSPPPGGDTQYF.

The sample holds a few counts of this clone. The chain uses TRBV29-1 and TRBJ2-5; 12 nucleotides line up with TRBD2. V was clipped by 6 bases and J by 4 bases; unmatched bases: 3. Germline V gene data show CDR1 as SQVTM and CDR2 as ANQGSEA. The length of the CDR3 is 13 residues. This chain's CDR3 is CSVGGLAGETQYF. Written as DNA, the CDR3 is TGCAGCGTGGGGGGACTAGCGGGAGAGACCCAGTACTTC.

The J gene is TRBJ2-1, the V gene TRBV11-2; no firm D call. The CDR3 covers 14 residues. V was trimmed by 5 bases and J by 9 bases, leaving 17 bases between them. The germline V gene encodes CDR1 SGHAT and CDR2 FQNNGV. The CDR3 DNA follows: TGTGCCAGCAGCCCGAGCGTTAGGGCGGTTGAGCAGTTCTTC. This translates into CASSPSVRAVEQFF.

The chain links TRBV29-1 to TRBJ2-5, with 7 bases fitting TRBD1. Germline trimming cut 6 bases from V and 3 bases from J; bases unmatched to any gene: 7. The CDR3 is 13 residues long. Germline assignment: CDR1 SQVTM and CDR2 ANQGSEA. The CDR3 DNA reads as TGCAGCGTCAACAGGGGAGTTGAAGAGACCCAGTACTTC. It codes for CSVNRGVEETQYF.

This chain joins TRBV29-1 and TRBJ1-1, with 10 bases aligning to TRBD1. Looked up from germline, CDR1 is SQVTM and CDR2 is ANQGSEA. The CDR3 length is 13 residues. V lost 8 bases, J lost 6 bases, and 9 bases stayed unmatched. CDR3 DNA: TGCAGCACGCGACAGGGGGCGGTTGCTGAAGCTTTCTTT. It encodes CSTRQGAVAEAFF.

The gene calls are TRBV30 and TRBJ2-6; 9 nucleotides agree with TRBD2. This CDR3 spans 16 amino acids. V dropped 0 bases and J dropped 4; count of bases not matched to a gene: 4. Germline CDR1 is GTSNPN and CDR2 is SVGIG (reference sequence). The CDR3 DNA reads TGTGCCTGGAGTGTAGGGCTAGCGGGAGGGGCCAACGTCCTGACTTTC. This codes for CAWSVGLAGGANVLTF.

This clone was seen a single time. V usage is TRBV15 and J usage is TRBJ2-7; 10 bases line up with TRBD2. CDR1 and CDR2 (germline): LNHNV, YYDKDF (reference sequence). The CDR3 length is 15 residues. V dropped 0 bases and J dropped 5; count of bases not matched to a gene: 4. CDR3 sequence (DNA): TGTGCCACCAGCAGAGAAGCGGGAGGGCCTGACGAGCAGTACTTC. Translating it yields CATSREAGGPDEQYF.

The J gene is TRBJ1-1, the V gene TRBV30; D gene ambiguous. CDR1 is GTSNPN and CDR2 is SVGIG in the germline V gene (reference sequence). CDR3 length: 14 amino acids. Trimming shortened V by 0 bases and J by 1 base, and 9 bases separated the two germline ends. The DNA of the CDR3 is TGTGCCTGGAGTGTAGGAGTTCAGAACACTGAAGCTTTCTTT. Translating it yields CAWSVGVQNTEAFF.

The chain has TRBV6-1 and TRBJ2-3; possible D gene TRBD1, 5 bases. This CDR3 region has 15 residues. Trimming removed 2 bases from V and 1 base from J, with 10 bases in between. Looked up from germline, CDR1 is MNHNS and CDR2 is SASEGT. The CDR3 coding sequence is TGTGCCAGCAGTGAATTGCAGGGCGGCACAGATACGCAGTATTTT. This encodes CASSELQGGTDTQYF.